One T cell receptor beta chain is described in this entry. Its target is not known. The J segment lost 4 bases and the V segment lost 4 bases, leaving 5 bases of the junction unmatched. The CDR3 is made up of 15 amino acids. Germline V lookup: CDR1 MNHEY, CDR2 SVGAGI. This entry comes from a study of cytomegalovirus exposure and HLA in healthy donors. Study observations and caveats: Owing to their indistinguishability, certain V segments, notably TRBV6-2 and TRBV6-3, were excluded. Associated with cytomegalovirus, according to the listing, were around 170 TCR beta chains.

Use of 60 Vbeta and 13 Jbeta primers characterized the PCR. Sequencing was performed with immunoSEQ multiplex PCR; in TCRdb, only in-frame clones are kept and a portion is missing. The sample records 95,000 to 150,000 clones, over 70% being singletons. This receptor was identified in a man aged 18 to 29 in good health and CMV-seropositive. This rearrangement joins TRBV6-5 to TRBJ2-1; 9 bases are shared with TRBD2. Source material: PBMCs. CDR3 sequence reads: CASSFASGAYNEQFF. Written as DNA, the CDR3 is TGTGCCAGCAGTTTCGCTAGCGGGGCGTACAATGAGCAGTTCTTC.